Following are 7 T cell receptor beta chains from one sample sequenced in a study of blood T cells in healthy people across ages. Using a J-beta primer mix together with a sample-barcoded 5' primer, a second PCR was run for roughly 7 to 12 cycles. TCRdb re-analysed the 5' RACE reads in MiXCR, keeping a single row per CDR3 protein. The sample includes 1.5 million to 2 million distinct CDR3 sequences, around 35% seen only once; the top ten take 10% to 12%. Sequenced material: blood. The receptors were sampled from a woman in her twenties or thirties in good health.

The rearrangement uses TRBV2 and TRBJ2-1, with D perhaps matching TRBD2 (6 bases). Germline CDR1 is SNHLY and CDR2 is FYNNEI. The CDR3 has 14 amino acids. The V and J ends lost 7 bases and 5 bases respectively, with 15 bases between them. The CDR3 DNA reads TGTGCCAGCACATTAGCGGTGTCCGACAATGAGCAGTTCTTC. This encodes CASTLAVSDNEQFF.

The chain is built from TRBV6-1 and TRBJ2-5; D is ambiguous. Germline values: CDR1 MNHNS, CDR2 SASEGT. Trimming removed 6 bases from V and 4 bases from J, with 15 bases in between. The CDR3 is 14 amino acids. CDR3 nucleotide sequence: TGTGCCAGCAGCCCGGCTACCCCCCCAGAGACCCAGTACTTC. As protein: CASSPATPPETQYF.

The V gene is TRBV6-8, the J gene TRBJ2-5; 11 bases agree with TRBD2. CDR3 length: 12 residues. Trimming cost V 11 bases and J 5 bases; bases outside gene matches: 4. Germline V CDR1 and CDR2: MNHGY, SAAAGT. The CDR3 region has the DNA TGTGCCCGACTAGCGGGAAGGGAGACCCAGTACTTC. Translation gives CARLAGRETQYF.

The chain recombines TRBV29-1 with TRBJ2-2; D call uncertain. CDR1 and CDR2 from the germline V gene are SQVTM and ANQGSEA. CDR3 length equals 12 residues. Deletions cut 6 bases from V and 7 bases from J, with 12 bases between. CDR3 sequence reads: CSVKLWDGELFF. The CDR3 DNA reads as TGCAGCGTCAAACTCTGGGACGGGGAGCTGTTTTTT.

This clonotype turned up a few times. V is TRBV25-1 and J is TRBJ1-1; weak D call: TRBD1 (6 bases). Germline V gene sequence: CDR1 MGHDK, CDR2 SYGVNS. The CDR3 length is 13 residues. V lost 6 bases and J 5 bases, leaving 13 bases between the germline ends. CDR3 amino acids: CASSPGVVTEAFF. The CDR3 DNA sequence: TGTGCCAGCAGCCCAGGGGTGGTAACTGAAGCTTTCTTT.

The J gene is TRBJ2-3, the V gene TRBV11-2, with TRBD2 identical over 7 bases. The CDR3 covers 17 residues. V dropped 0 bases and J dropped 0; count of bases not matched to a gene: 6. From germline, CDR1 is SGHAT and CDR2 FQNNGV. In DNA, the CDR3 is TGTGCCAGCAGCTTAGAGGGAGCGGGGCTAAGCACAGATACGCAGTATTTT. It yields the protein CASSLEGAGLSTDTQYF.

Only one count was recorded for this clonotype. This chain uses TRBV24-1 with TRBJ2-3, with D tentatively TRBD1 or TRBD2 (6 bases each). Germline CDR1 and CDR2: KGHDR and SFDVKD. V was trimmed by 4 bases and J by 4 bases, leaving 11 bases between them. The CDR3 runs 14 residues. The CDR3 region has the DNA TGTGCCACCAGTGACAAGAGGGGGGCAGATACGCAGTATTTT. Residues: CATSDKRGADTQYF.